Each of the 22 T cell receptor beta chains below was sequenced from the same sample in a study of long-term antiretroviral therapy in people with HIV. Survey-level resolution applied to immunoSEQ assay v3.0. Produced via immunoSEQ multiplex PCR; TCRdb's table is partial and in-frame only. The sample includes 15,000 to 20,000 clones, 84% seen only once; the top ten take approximately 8%. The source was unsorted PBMCs, collected 0.9 years after starting antiretroviral therapy. All receptors come from a man younger than 35 with HIV.

The sample holds one count of this clone. The rearrangement joins TRBV30 to TRBJ2-2; 7 nucleotides align to TRBD2. Germline CDR1 and CDR2: GTSNPN and SVGIG (reference sequence). The CDR3 contains 16 residues. V was clipped by 2 bases and J by 3 bases; unmatched bases: 9. The CDR3 reads CAWSSATSSDTGELFF. CDR3 in DNA: TGTGCCTGGAGTTCCGCGACTAGCTCCGACACCGGGGAGCTGTTTTTT. Full variable domain (missing parts from reference TRBV30 and TRBJ2-2): SQTIHQWPATLVQPVGSPLSLECTVEGTSNPNLYWYRQAAGRGLQLLFYSVGIGQISSEVPQNLSASRPQDRQFILSSKKLLLSDSGFYLCAWSSATSSDTGELFFGEGSRLTVL.

The rearrangement links TRBV5-1 to TRBJ2-7; 7 nucleotides line up with TRBD1. The germline gives CDR1 SGHRS, CDR2 YFSETQ. The J segment lost 2 bases and the V segment lost 7 bases, leaving 0 bases of the junction unmatched. The CDR3 is 11 amino acids. CDR3 residues: CASGTAYEQYF. The DNA of the CDR3 is TGCGCCAGCGGGACAGCCTACGAGCAGTACTTC.

This rearrangement joins TRBV11-2 to TRBJ2-5; D tentatively reads TRBD1 or TRBD2 (6 bases each). Germline CDR1 is SGHAT and CDR2 is FQNNGV. V gave up 8 bases and J gave up 7 bases, with 17 bases separating them. The CDR3 sequence is 13 residues long. The CDR3 sequence is CASAGDSRWTQYF. CDR3 coding DNA: TGTGCCAGCGCAGGGGACTCACGGTGGACCCAGTACTTC.

The V and J genes are TRBV7-8 and TRBJ1-1; D might be TRBD1 (5 bases). V lost 4 bases to trimming and J lost 4 bases, with 16 bases between them. This CDR3 comprises 15 residues. Germline lookup yields CDR1 SGHVS and CDR2 FQNEAQ. This CDR3 is CASSSRGGFSTEAFF. The CDR3 DNA reads as TGTGCCAGCAGCTCTCGGGGCGGGTTTTCCACTGAAGCTTTCTTT. The full variable domain, in which reference TRBV7-8 and TRBJ1-1 provide the parts outside the CDR3, is GAGVSQSPRYKVAKRGQDVALRCDPISGHVSLFWYQQALGQGPEFLTYFQNEAQLDKSGLPSDRFFAERPEGSVSTLKIQRTQQEDSAVYLCASSSRGGFSTEAFFGQGTRLTVV.

The V and J genes are TRBV2 and TRBJ2-6; D unclear. V was cut by 2 bases and J by 2 bases, with 4 bases left in between. In germline, CDR1 is SNHLY, CDR2 FYNNEI. The CDR3 runs to 14 residues. The CDR3 reads CASSELPGANVLTF. The DNA for the CDR3 is TGTGCCAGCAGTGAACTTCCTGGGGCCAACGTCCTGACTTTC.

This chain connects TRBV10-3 to TRBJ2-7, with 11 positions matching TRBD1. This CDR3 has 13 residues. V trimming: 8 bases; J trimming: 2 bases; junction bases outside the gene matches: 2. CDR1 and CDR2 (germline): ENHRY, SYGVKD. Written as DNA, the CDR3 is TGTGCCATCGGGACAGGGGGTACCTACGAGCAGTACTTC. It is translated as CAIGTGGTYEQYF.

The genes are TRBV28 and TRBJ2-7; D not certain. Per germline, CDR1 MDHEN and CDR2 SYDVKM. This CDR3 spans 11 amino acids. Trimming took off 4 bases at V and 6 bases at J, with 7 bases between the two ends. This CDR3 is CASSSYSEQYV. Here the CDR3 DNA reads TGTGCCAGCAGTTCCTACTCCGAGCAGTACGTC.

This rearrangement joins TRBV5-1 to TRBJ2-3; D might be TRBD1 or TRBD2, each matching 5 bases. The germline CDR1 and CDR2 sequences are SGHRS and YFSETQ. The CDR3 is 14 residues long. V dropped 4 bases and J dropped 5 bases, with 14 bases sitting between them. The CDR3 DNA is TGCGCCAGCAGCGTAGACCAGGGACGAGATACGCAGTATTTT. Translated: CASSVDQGRDTQYF.

V gene TRBV2 combines with J gene TRBJ1-2, with D maybe TRBD1 (6 bases). The CDR3 extends over 13 amino acids. Germline lookup yields CDR1 SNHLY and CDR2 FYNNEI. Trimming removed 11 bases at V and 0 bases at J, with 13 bases between. CDR3 amino acids: CAGQTGSNYGYTF. The DNA of the CDR3 is TGTGCCGGACAGACAGGTTCTAACTATGGCTACACCTTC.

The CDR3 spells CASSDGSVGYEQFF. Here the CDR3 DNA reads TGCGCCAGCAGTGACGGTTCGGTGGGGTATGAGCAGTTCTTC. The rearrangement uses TRBV10-2 and TRBJ2-1; D is ambiguous. The CDR3 extends over 14 amino acids. Germline CDR1 and CDR2: WSHSY and SAAADI. V was shortened by 3 bases and J by 8 bases, with 14 bases between the two germline ends.

The rearrangement links TRBV9 to TRBJ1-2; D is ambiguous. Looked up from germline, CDR1 is SGDLS and CDR2 is YYNGEE. The CDR3 covers 11 residues. V was clipped by 4 bases and J by 8 bases, with 9 bases between them. This chain's CDR3 is CASSSPGGYTF. The CDR3 DNA follows: TGTGCCAGCAGCTCCCCTGGGGGCTACACCTTC.

V and J are TRBV11-2 and TRBJ1-2, with D hard to call. The CDR3 spans 13 residues. Germline CDR1 is SGHAT and CDR2 is FQNNGV. With 7 bases removed from V and 2 bases from J, the gap between germline ends came to 11 bases. The CDR3 nucleotides read TGTGCCAGCACCTTGGATGGGAACTATGGCTACACCTTC. The encoded protein is CASTLDGNYGYTF. Using reference TRBV11-2 and TRBJ1-2 for the parts outside the CDR3, the full variable domain is EAGVAQSPRYKIIEKRQSVAFWCNPISGHATLYWYQQILGQGPKLLIQFQNNGVVDDSQLPKDRFSAERLKGVDSTLKIQPAKLEDSAVYLCASTLDGNYGYTFGSGTRLTVV.

The J gene is TRBJ1-5, the V gene TRBV5-1; D remains unclear. This CDR3 has 18 residues. Germline lookup yields CDR1 SGHRS and CDR2 YFSETQ. Trimming left V 3 bases short and J 1 base short, with 20 bases between. CDR3 protein: CASSYPGEGMASNQPQHF. The CDR3 DNA sequence: TGCGCCAGCAGCTACCCCGGGGAGGGAATGGCGAGCAATCAGCCCCAGCATTTT.

The V and J genes are TRBV19 and TRBJ1-5, with D possibly matching TRBD1 (6 bases). CDR3 length equals 14 residues. The germline V gene encodes CDR1 LNHDA and CDR2 SQIVND (reference sequence). Trimming cost V 5 bases and J 4 bases, with 12 bases left between them. CDR3 sequence reads: CASSPGDVNQPQHF. In DNA form, the CDR3 reads TGTGCCAGTAGTCCAGGGGACGTTAATCAGCCCCAGCATTTT.

This clone has more than one count but fewer than ten. CDR3 region: CASSTRDRGTGELFF. Here the CDR3 DNA reads TGTGCCAGCAGCACGAGGGACAGGGGCACCGGGGAGCTGTTTTTT. This chain links TRBV7-9 with TRBJ2-2, with 10 bases fitting TRBD1. CDR1 is SEHNR and CDR2 is FQNEAQ in the germline V gene (reference sequence). CDR3 length: 15 amino acids. J gave up 4 bases and V 5 bases, and 4 bases lay outside the gene matches.

V is TRBV6-1 and J is TRBJ1-4; maybe TRBD1 (6 bases). Trimming shortened V by 6 bases and J by 3 bases, and 11 bases separated the two germline ends. CDR1 is MNHNS and CDR2 is SASEGT in the germline V gene. CDR3 length: 14 residues. The CDR3 nucleotides are TGTGCCAGCAGCCCCCAGGGGCCTAATGAAAAACTGTTTTTT. Its protein is CASSPQGPNEKLFF.

This clone was found a few times. The chain recombines TRBV27 with TRBJ2-2; tentatively, D is TRBD1 or TRBD2 (5 bases each). Germline V gives CDR1 MNHEY, CDR2 SMNVEV (reference sequence). The CDR3 extends over 15 amino acids. V was shortened by 5 bases and J by 8 bases, with 18 bases between the two germline ends. Here the CDR3 reads CASSPIMGTTGELFF. Written as DNA, the CDR3 is TGTGCCAGCAGTCCCATCATGGGGACGACTGGGGAGCTGTTTTTT.

This clone turned up a few times. The J gene is TRBJ2-3, the V gene TRBV7-2; a possible D gene is TRBD2 (6 bases). Trimming cost V 7 bases and J 4 bases, with 18 bases left between them. CDR3 size: 15 residues. Germline CDR1 is SGHTA and CDR2 is FQGNSA. The CDR3 nucleotides are TGTGCCAGCATAAGCTTCCGGGACTCCTCAGATACGCAGTATTTT. Amino acid sequence: CASISFRDSSDTQYF.

V gene TRBV10-2 combines with J gene TRBJ1-4; 8 bases match TRBD1. The CDR3 covers 16 residues. V lost 10 bases and J lost 5; bases outside the gene matches: 15. Germline V gene lookup returns CDR1 WSHSY and CDR2 SAAADI. The CDR3, as DNA: TGCGCCACCGCAAGTAACCCGGGACAGGCAAATGAAAAACTGTTTTTT. Translating gives CATASNPGQANEKLFF.

The rearrangement links TRBV6-1 to TRBJ1-5; possibly TRBD1 for D (6 bases). This CDR3 has 14 residues. V lost 6 bases to trimming and J lost 10 bases, with 19 bases between them. Germline values: CDR1 MNHNS, CDR2 SASEGT. The CDR3 region is CASRERQVLSPQHF. The CDR3 coding sequence is TGTGCCAGCAGGGAAAGACAGGTCCTAAGTCCCCAGCATTTT.

The chain is built from TRBV19 and TRBJ1-5; 10 nucleotides line up with TRBD1. This CDR3 spans 14 amino acids. The V segment lost 7 bases and the J segment 5 bases; nucleotides outside the gene matches: 5. Germline CDR1 is LNHDA and CDR2 is SQIVND (reference sequence). The CDR3 sequence is CASTRDRGDQPQHF. The CDR3 DNA sequence: TGTGCCAGTACCCGGGACAGGGGCGATCAGCCCCAGCATTTT.

CDR3 coding DNA: TGTGCCAGCAGTTCATTCCTCGGACAGGGGGATAATGAGCAGTTCTTC. Translated, it gives CASSSFLGQGDNEQFF. The chain uses TRBV7-3 and TRBJ2-1; 10 nucleotides agree with TRBD1. The length of the CDR3 is 16 residues. V was clipped by 6 bases and J by 7 bases; unmatched bases: 12. CDR1 SGHTA and CDR2 FQGTGA come from the germline V gene.